This T cell receptor (beta chain) is from a study of cytotoxic CD8 clonotypes in ibrutinib-treated CLL. Germline assignment: CDR1 ENHRY and CDR2 SYGVKD. Trimming at V came to 6 bases and at J to 0 bases, leaving 4 bases not matched to a gene. The CDR3 is made up of 15 amino acids. Here immunoSEQ multiplex PCR was the method, and the copy in TCRdb shows in-frame clones only, minus some. The profile shows nearly 85,000 clones, 70% to 80% of them singletons. The sequence derives from a human donor with chronic lymphocytic leukemia. This rearrangement joins TRBV10-3 to TRBJ1-5, with 8 nucleotides matching TRBD1. The sequencing used PBMCs, collected after 12 months of ibrutinib treatment. The CDR3 coding sequence is TGTGCCATCAGGCCGGGACAGGATAGCAATCAGCCCCAGCATTTT. Protein: CAIRPGQDSNQPQHF.